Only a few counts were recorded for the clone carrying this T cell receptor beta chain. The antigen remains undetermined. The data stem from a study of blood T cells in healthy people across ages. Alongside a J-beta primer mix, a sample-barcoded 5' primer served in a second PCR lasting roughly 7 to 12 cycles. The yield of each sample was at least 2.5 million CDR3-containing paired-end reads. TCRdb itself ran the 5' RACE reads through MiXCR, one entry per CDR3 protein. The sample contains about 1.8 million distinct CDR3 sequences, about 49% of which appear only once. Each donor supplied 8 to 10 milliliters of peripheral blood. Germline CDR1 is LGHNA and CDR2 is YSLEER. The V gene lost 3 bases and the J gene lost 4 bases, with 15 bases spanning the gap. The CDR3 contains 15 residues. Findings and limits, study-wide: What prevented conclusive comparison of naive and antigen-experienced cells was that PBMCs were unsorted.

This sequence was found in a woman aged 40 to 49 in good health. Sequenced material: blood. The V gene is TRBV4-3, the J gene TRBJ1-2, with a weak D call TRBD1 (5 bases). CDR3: CASSHDDSPIYGYTF. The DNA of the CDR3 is TGCGCCAGCAGCCACGACGACAGTCCCATCTATGGCTACACCTTC.